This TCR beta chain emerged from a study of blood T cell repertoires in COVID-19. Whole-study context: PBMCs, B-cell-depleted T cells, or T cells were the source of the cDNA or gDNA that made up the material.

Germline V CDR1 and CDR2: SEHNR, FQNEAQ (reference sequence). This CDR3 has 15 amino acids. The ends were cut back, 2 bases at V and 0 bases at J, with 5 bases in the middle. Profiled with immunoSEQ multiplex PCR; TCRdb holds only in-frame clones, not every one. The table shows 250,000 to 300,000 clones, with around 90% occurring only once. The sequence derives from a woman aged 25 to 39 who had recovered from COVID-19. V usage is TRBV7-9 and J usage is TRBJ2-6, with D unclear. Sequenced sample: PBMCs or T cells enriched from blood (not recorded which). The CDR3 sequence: CASSLSGSGANVLTF. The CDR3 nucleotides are TGTGCCAGCAGCTTATCCGGCTCTGGGGCCAACGTCCTGACTTTC.